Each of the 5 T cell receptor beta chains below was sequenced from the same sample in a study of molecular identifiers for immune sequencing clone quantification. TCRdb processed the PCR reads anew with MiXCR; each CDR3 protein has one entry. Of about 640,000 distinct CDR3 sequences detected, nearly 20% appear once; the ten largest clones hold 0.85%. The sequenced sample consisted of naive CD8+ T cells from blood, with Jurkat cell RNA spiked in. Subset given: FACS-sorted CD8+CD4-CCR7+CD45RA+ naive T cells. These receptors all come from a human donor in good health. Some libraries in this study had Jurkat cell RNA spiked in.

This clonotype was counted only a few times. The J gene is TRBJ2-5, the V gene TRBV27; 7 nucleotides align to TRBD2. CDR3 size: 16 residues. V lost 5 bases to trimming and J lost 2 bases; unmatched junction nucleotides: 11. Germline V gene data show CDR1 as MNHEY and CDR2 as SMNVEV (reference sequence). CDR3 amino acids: CASSALAGPLQETQYF. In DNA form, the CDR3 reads TGTGCCAGCAGTGCTTTAGCGGGTCCTCTGCAAGAGACCCAGTACTTC.

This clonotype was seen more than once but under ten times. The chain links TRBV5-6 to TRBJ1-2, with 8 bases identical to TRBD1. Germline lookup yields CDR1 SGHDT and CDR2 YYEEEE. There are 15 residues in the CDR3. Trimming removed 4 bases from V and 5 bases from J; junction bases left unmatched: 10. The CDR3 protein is CASSPQGARGYGYTF. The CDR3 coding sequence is TGTGCCAGCAGCCCGCAGGGGGCACGGGGGTATGGCTACACCTTC. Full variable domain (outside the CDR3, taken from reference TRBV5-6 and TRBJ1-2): DAGVTQSPTHLIKTRGQQVTLRCSPKSGHDTVSWYQQALGQGPQFIFQYYEEEERQRGNFPDRFSGHQFPNYSSELNVNALLLGDSALYLCASSPQGARGYGYTFGSGTRLTVV.

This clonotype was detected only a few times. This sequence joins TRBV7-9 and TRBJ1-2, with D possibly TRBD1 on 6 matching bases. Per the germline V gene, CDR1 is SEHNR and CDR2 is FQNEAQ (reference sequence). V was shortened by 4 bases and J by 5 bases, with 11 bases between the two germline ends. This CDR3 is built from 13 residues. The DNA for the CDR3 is TGTGCCAGCAGCTCAACAGGGCTTTATGGCTACACCTTC. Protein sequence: CASSSTGLYGYTF.

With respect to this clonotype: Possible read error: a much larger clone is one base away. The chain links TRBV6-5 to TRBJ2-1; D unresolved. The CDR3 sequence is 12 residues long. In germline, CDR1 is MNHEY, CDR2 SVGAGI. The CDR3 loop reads CVSSYSSNEQFF. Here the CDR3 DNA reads TGTGTCAGCAGTTACTCGAGTAATGAGCAGTTCTTC.

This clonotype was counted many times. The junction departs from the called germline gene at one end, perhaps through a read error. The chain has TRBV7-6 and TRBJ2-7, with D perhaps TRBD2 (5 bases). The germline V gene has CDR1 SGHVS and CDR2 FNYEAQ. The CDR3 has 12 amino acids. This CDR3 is CASSIARNEQYF. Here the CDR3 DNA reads TGTGCCAGCAGCATAGCGAGGAACGAGCAGTACTTC.